This T cell receptor (beta chain) was documented in a study of cytotoxic CD8 clonotypes in ibrutinib-treated CLL. Study at large: For this cohort, patients were ten to eleven relapsed/refractory and over 14 treatment-naive, while 17 were IGHV unmutated.

Study observations and caveats: The clonality went up when patients responded to ibrutinib and dropped back toward baseline at progression.

Germline CDR1 reads LNHNV; CDR2 reads YYDKDF (reference sequence). Trimming removed 0 bases from V and 3 bases from J, with 5 bases in between. This CDR3 spans 13 amino acids. The protocol was immunoSEQ multiplex PCR, while the TCRdb copy is restricted to in-frame clones and leaves out a portion. This table has 150,000 or so clones, roughly 77% appearing once. A word on this clone: What it recognizes is unknown.

This rearrangement joins TRBV15 to TRBJ1-1; D unresolved. The sample here was PBMCs, taken after 12 months of ibrutinib treatment. The source of this sequence is a human donor with chronic lymphocytic leukemia. The DNA of the CDR3 is TGTGCCACCAGCAGAGATTATGACACTGAAGCTTTCTTT. This codes for CATSRDYDTEAFF.